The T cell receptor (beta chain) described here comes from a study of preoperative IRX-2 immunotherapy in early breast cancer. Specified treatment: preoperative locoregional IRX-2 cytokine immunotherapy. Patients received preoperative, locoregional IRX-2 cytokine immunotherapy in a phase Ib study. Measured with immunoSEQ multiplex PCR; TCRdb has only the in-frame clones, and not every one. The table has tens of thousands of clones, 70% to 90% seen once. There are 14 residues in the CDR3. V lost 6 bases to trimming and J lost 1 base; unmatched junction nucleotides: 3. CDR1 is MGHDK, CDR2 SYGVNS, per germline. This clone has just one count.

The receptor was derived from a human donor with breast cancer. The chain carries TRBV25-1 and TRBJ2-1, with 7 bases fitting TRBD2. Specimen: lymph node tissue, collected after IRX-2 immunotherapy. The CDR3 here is CASRREGSYNEQFF. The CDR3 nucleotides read TGTGCCAGCAGGAGGGAGGGGTCCTACAATGAGCAGTTCTTC.